The T cell receptor beta chain under discussion was sequenced for a study of response to subunit inactivated influenza vaccine. Study-level results: Each seasonal influenza vaccination, the authors suggested, recruits few new T cells.

Turning to this clonotype: The antigen remains unidentified.

The CDR3 is made up of 14 amino acids. V was clipped by 6 bases and J by 6 bases; unmatched bases: 11. Germline CDR1 MNHEY, CDR2 SVGEGT. TCRdb recomputed calls from the RT-PCR reads with MiXCR, one row per CDR3 protein. The data contain 500,000 or so distinct CDR3 sequences, approximately 15% of them singletons. The receptor was derived from a man aged 50-75 years who received an inactivated influenza vaccine. The rearrangement joins TRBV6-2 or TRBV6-3 to TRBJ2-7; TRBD2 matches 7 bases. The material sequenced was CD4+ T cells sorted from PBMCs, taken less than 30 months after vaccination. The CDR3 DNA sequence: TGTGCCAGCAGCCAAAGCGGGGCTGGGACCGAGCAGTACTTC. It is translated as CASSQSGAGTEQYF.